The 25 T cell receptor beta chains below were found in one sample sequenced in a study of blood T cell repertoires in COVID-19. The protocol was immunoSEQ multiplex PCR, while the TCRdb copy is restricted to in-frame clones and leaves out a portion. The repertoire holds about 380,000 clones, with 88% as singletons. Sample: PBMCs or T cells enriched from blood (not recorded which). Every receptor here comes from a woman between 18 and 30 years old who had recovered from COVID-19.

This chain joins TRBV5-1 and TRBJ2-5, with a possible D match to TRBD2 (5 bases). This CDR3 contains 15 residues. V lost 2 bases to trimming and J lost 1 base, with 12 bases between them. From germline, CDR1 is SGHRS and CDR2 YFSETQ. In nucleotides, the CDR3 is TGCGCCAGCAGCTTACAGAGCGGATTCCAAGAGACCCAGTACTTC. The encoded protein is CASSLQSGFQETQYF.

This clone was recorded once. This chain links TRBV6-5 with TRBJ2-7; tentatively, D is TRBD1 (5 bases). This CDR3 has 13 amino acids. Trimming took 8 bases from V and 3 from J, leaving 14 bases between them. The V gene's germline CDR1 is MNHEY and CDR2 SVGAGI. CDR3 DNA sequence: TGTGCCAGCTCTAAGGGGCCGGTCTACGAGCAGTACTTC. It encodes CASSKGPVYEQYF.

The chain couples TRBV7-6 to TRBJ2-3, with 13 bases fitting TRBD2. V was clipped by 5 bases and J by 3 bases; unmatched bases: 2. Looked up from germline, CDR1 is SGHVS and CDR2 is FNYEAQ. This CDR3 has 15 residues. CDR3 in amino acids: CASSATSGGTDTQYF. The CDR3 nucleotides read TGTGCCAGCAGCGCGACTAGCGGGGGGACAGATACGCAGTATTTT. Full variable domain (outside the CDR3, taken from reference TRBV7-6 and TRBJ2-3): GAGVSQSPRYKVTKRGQDVALRCDPISGHVSLYWYRQALGQGPEFLTYFNYEAQQDKSGLPNDRFSAERPEGSISTLTIQRTEQRDSAMYRCASSATSGGTDTQYFGPGTRLTVL.

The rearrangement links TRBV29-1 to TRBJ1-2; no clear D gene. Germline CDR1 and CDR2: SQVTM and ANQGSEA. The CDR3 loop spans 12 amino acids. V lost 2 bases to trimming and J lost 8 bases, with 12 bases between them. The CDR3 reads CSVERGLGGYTF. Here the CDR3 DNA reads TGCAGCGTTGAAAGAGGCCTAGGCGGCTACACCTTC.

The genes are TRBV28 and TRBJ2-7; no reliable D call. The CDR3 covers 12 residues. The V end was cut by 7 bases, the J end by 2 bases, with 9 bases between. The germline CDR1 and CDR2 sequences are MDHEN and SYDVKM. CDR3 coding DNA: TGTGCCAGCACGGCGGCGCCCTACGAGCAGTACTTC. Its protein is CASTAAPYEQYF.

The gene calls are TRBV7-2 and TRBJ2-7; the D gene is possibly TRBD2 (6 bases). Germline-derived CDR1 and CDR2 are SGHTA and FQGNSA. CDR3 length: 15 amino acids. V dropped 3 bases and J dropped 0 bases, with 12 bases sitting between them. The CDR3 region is CASSFMAGPSYEQYF. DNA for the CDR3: TGTGCCAGCAGCTTTATGGCGGGGCCCTCCTACGAGCAGTACTTC. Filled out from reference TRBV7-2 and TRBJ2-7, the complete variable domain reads GAGVSQSPSNKVTEKGKDVELRCDPISGHTALYWYRQSLGQGLEFLIYFQGNSAPDKSGLPSDRFSAERTGGSVSTLTIQRTQQEDSAVYLCASSFMAGPSYEQYFGPGTRLTVT.

The CDR3 spells CASSPPRWGGGPLHF. Written as DNA, the CDR3 is TGTGCCAGCAGTCCCCCCCGGTGGGGGGGTGGACCCCTCCACTTT. The V and J genes are TRBV6-5 and TRBJ1-6; TRBD1 is a possible D gene (5 bases). The length of the CDR3 is 15 residues. Trimming took off 5 bases at V and 12 bases at J, with 20 bases between the two ends. Per germline, CDR1 MNHEY and CDR2 SVGAGI.

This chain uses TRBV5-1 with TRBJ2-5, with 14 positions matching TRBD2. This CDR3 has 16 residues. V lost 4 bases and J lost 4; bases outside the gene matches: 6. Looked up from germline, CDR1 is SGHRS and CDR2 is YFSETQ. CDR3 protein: CASSLLTSGGVETQYF. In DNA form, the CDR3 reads TGCGCCAGCAGCCTCCTGACTAGCGGGGGGGTAGAGACCCAGTACTTC.

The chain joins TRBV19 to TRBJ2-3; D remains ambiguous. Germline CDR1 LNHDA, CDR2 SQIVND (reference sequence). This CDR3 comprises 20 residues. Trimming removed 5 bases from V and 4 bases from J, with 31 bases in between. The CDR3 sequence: CASSPVLSLRLSAEADTQYF. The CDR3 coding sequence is TGTGCCAGTAGTCCCGTTTTATCCCTCCGACTGAGCGCTGAAGCAGATACGCAGTATTTT.

In DNA form, the CDR3 reads TGTGCCAGCAGCCGAATAGCCCCGGAGGATACGCAGTATTTT. Protein: CASSRIAPEDTQYF. The chain carries TRBV5-6 and TRBJ2-3; D call uncertain. The V end lost 4 bases, the J end lost 6 bases, and 15 bases lay between the germline ends. The CDR3 length is 14 residues. CDR1 SGHDT and CDR2 YYEEEE come from the germline V gene.

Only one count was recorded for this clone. DNA of the CDR3: TGCGCCAGCAGCGCCCGACTGGGTAACTATGGCTACACCTTC. It codes for CASSARLGNYGYTF. The chain is built from TRBV5-1 and TRBJ1-2; no definite D call. The CDR3 totals 14 residues. Germline V gene data show CDR1 as SGHRS and CDR2 as YFSETQ. V lost 4 bases to trimming and J lost 1 base, with 11 bases between them.

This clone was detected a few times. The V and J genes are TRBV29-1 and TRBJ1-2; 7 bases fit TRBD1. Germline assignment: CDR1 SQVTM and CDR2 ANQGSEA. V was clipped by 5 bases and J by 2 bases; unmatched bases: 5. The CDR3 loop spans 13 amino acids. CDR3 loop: CSVPTGVNYGYTF. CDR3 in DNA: TGCAGCGTTCCAACAGGGGTCAACTATGGCTACACCTTC.

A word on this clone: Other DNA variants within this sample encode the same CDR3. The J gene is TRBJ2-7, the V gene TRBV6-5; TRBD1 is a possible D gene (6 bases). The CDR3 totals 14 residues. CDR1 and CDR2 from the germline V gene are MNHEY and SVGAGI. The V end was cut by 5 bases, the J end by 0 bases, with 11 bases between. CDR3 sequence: CASSSLTGSYEQYF. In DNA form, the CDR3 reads TGTGCCAGCAGTAGTCTGACAGGCTCCTACGAGCAGTACTTC.

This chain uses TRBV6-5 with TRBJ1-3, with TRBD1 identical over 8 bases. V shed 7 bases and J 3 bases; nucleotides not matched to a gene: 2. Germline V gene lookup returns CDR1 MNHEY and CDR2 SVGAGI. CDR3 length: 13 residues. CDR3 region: CASKDRGGNTIYF. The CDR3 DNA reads TGTGCCAGCAAAGACAGGGGTGGAAACACCATATATTTT.

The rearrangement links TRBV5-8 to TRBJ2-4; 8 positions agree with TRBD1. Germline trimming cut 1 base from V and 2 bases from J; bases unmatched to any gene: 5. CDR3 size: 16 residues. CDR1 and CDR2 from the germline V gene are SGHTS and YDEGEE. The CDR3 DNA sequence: TGTGCCAGCAGCTTGCTTCGGGACAGGACCAAAAACATTCAGTACTTC. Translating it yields CASSLLRDRTKNIQYF. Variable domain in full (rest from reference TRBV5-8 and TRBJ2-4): EAGVTQSPTHLIKTRGQQATLRCSPISGHTSVYWYQQALGLGLQFLLWYDEGEERNRGNFPPRFSGRQFPNYSSELNVNALELEDSALYLCASSLLRDRTKNIQYFGAGTRLSVL.

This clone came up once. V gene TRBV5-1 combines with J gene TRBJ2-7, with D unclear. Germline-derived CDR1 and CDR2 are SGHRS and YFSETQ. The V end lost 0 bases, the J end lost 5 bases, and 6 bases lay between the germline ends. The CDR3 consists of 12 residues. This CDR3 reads CASSLVRDEQYF. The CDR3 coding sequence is TGCGCCAGCAGCTTGGTTCGGGACGAGCAGTACTTC.

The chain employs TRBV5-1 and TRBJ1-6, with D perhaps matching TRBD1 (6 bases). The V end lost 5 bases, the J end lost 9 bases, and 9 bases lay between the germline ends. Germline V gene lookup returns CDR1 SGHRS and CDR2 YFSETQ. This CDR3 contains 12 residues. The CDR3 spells CASRKGVSPLHF. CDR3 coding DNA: TGCGCCAGCAGAAAGGGGGTTTCACCCCTCCACTTT.

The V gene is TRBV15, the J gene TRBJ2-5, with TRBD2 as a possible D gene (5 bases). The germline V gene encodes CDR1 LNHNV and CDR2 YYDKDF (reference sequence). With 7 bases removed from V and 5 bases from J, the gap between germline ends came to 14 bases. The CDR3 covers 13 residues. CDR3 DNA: TGTGCCACCAATAGCGCTCTGGGGGAGACCCAGTACTTC. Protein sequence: CATNSALGETQYF.

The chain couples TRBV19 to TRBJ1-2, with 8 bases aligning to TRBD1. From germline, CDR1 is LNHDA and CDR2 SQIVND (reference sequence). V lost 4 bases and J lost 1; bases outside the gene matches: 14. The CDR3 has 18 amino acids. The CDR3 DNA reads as TGTGCCAGTAGTAAGGGGAGGACAGGGAGTGTCAGTAACTATGGCTACACCTTC. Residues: CASSKGRTGSVSNYGYTF.

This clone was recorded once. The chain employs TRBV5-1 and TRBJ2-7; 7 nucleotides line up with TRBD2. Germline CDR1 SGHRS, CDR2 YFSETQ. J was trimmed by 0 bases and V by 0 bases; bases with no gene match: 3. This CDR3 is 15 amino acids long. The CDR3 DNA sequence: TGCGCCAGCAGCTTGGCCGGGGGGAGCTCCTACGAGCAGTACTTC. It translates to CASSLAGGSSYEQYF.

Here the CDR3 DNA reads TGCAGCGCCCACAGGGGATTCAAAGATACGCAGTATTTT. Protein sequence: CSAHRGFKDTQYF. V gene TRBV29-1 combines with J gene TRBJ2-3, with TRBD1 matching over 7 bases. This CDR3 is 13 amino acids long. Germline V gene sequence: CDR1 SQVTM, CDR2 ANQGSEA. The junction had 9 bases not matched to a gene; V was cut back by 7 bases and J by 5 bases.

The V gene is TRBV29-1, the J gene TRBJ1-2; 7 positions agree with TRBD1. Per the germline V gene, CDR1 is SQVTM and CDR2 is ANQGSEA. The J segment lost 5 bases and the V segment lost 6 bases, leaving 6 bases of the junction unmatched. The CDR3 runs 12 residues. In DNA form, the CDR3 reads TGCAGCGTCTTTGACAGGGATTATGGCTACACCTTC. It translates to CSVFDRDYGYTF.

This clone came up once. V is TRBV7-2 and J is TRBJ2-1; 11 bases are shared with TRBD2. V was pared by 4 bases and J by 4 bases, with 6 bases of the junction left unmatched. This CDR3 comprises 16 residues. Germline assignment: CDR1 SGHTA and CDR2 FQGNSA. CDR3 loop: CASSYYLAGGYNEQFF. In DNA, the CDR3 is TGTGCCAGCAGCTACTACCTAGCGGGGGGATACAATGAGCAGTTCTTC.

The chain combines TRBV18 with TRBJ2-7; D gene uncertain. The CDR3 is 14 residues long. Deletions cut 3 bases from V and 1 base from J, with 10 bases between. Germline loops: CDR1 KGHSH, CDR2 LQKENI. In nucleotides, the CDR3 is TGTGCCAGCTCACCCCATCCGGGTTCCTACGAGCAGTACTTC. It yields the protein CASSPHPGSYEQYF.

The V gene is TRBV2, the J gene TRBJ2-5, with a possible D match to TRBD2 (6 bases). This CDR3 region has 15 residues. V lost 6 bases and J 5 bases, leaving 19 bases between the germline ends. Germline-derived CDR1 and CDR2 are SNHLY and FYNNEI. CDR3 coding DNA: TGTGCCAGCAGGGGACGGACTAACCGCAGGGAGACCCAGTACTTC. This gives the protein CASRGRTNRRETQYF. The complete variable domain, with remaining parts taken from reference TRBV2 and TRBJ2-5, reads EPEVTQTPSHQVTQMGQEVILRCVPISNHLYFYWYRQILGQKVEFLVSFYNNEISEKSEIFDDQFSVERPDGSNFTLKIRSTKLEDSAMYFCASRGRTNRRETQYFGPGTRLLVL.